This entry concerns a single T cell receptor beta chain. These data belong to a study of cytomegalovirus exposure and HLA in healthy donors. The PCR contained 60 Vbeta and 13 Jbeta primers. Sequencing used immunoSEQ multiplex PCR; TCRdb keeps in-frame clones, though not all of them. The table has 95,000 to 100,000 clones, roughly three quarters seen once. The source is a female donor in good health and CMV-seronegative. The material sequenced was PBMCs.

The CDR3: CASLSQGSQPQHF. CDR3 DNA: TGTGCCAGTCTCTCCCAGGGCTCTCAGCCCCAGCATTTT. The chain recombines TRBV28 with TRBJ1-5; possibly TRBD1 for D (5 bases). V lost 9 bases and J 6 bases, leaving 15 bases between the germline ends. CDR3 length: 13 amino acids. Looked up from germline, CDR1 is MDHEN and CDR2 is SYDVKM.